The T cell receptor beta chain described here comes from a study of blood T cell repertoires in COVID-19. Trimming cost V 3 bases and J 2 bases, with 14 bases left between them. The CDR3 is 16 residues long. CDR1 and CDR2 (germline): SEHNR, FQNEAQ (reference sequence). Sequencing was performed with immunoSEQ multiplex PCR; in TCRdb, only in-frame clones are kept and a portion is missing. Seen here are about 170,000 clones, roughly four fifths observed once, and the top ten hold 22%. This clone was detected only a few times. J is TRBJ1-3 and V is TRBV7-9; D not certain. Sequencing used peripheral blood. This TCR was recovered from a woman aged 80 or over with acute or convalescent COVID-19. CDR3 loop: CASSFERRTTGNTIYF. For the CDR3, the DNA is TGTGCCAGCAGCTTCGAGCGCCGTACCACTGGAAACACCATATATTTT.